A single sample is the source of the 31 T cell receptor beta chains below, sequenced in a study of CD8+ T cells in alopecia areata. The authors extracted RNA and reverse transcribed it into cDNA as the sequencing template. TCRdb's copy holds only in-frame clones and misses some; the assay was immunoSEQ multiplex PCR. The table includes around 120,000 clones, roughly two thirds detected once. Specimen: CD4+ T cells sorted from blood. The receptors originated from a human donor in good health.

This clone was observed a single time. The genes are TRBV2 and TRBJ1-1; D ambiguous. This CDR3 spans 14 amino acids. The germline V gene has CDR1 SNHLY and CDR2 FYNNEI. V dropped 6 bases and J dropped 0 bases, with 11 bases sitting between them. DNA of the CDR3: TGTGCCAGCAGCCTTCTCGCGGTGAACACTGAAGCTTTCTTT. Translated, it gives CASSLLAVNTEAFF. Supplemented by reference TRBV2 and TRBJ1-1, the full variable domain reads EPEVTQTPSHQVTQMGQEVILRCVPISNHLYFYWYRQILGQKVEFLVSFYNNEISEKSEIFDDQFSVERPDGSNFTLKIRSTKLEDSAMYFCASSLLAVNTEAFFGQGTRLTVV.

CDR3 coding DNA: TGCAGCGTTGAGTTGTCTAGCGTTGCCTACGAGCAGTACTTC. It yields the protein CSVELSSVAYEQYF. The genes are TRBV29-1 and TRBJ2-7; a weak D match, TRBD2 (6 bases). Germline V CDR1 and CDR2: SQVTM, ANQGSEA. Trimming removed 3 bases at V and 2 bases at J, with 14 bases between. This CDR3 has 14 residues.

This clone was counted between two and nine times. The chain employs TRBV29-1 and TRBJ2-1; 10 nucleotides match TRBD1. The CDR3 spans 16 residues. Trimming at V came to 3 bases and at J to 6 bases, leaving 11 bases not matched to a gene. Germline V CDR1 and CDR2: SQVTM, ANQGSEA. CDR3 protein: CSVEGLGQGVFNEQFF. Here the CDR3 DNA reads TGCAGCGTTGAGGGGTTAGGACAGGGGGTTTTCAATGAGCAGTTCTTC.

J is TRBJ1-1 and V is TRBV29-1; 7 nucleotides agree with TRBD1. The CDR3 consists of 10 residues. From germline, CDR1 is SQVTM and CDR2 ANQGSEA. V gave up 6 bases and J gave up 8 bases; unmatched junction bases: 3. The CDR3 region is CSVRDREAFF. The CDR3 DNA is TGCAGCGTCCGGGACAGAGAAGCTTTCTTT. The full variable domain, with the rest looked up from reference TRBV29-1 and TRBJ1-1, is SAVISQKPSRDICQRGTSLTIQCQVDSQVTMMFWYRQQPGQSLTLIATANQGSEATYESGFVIDKFPISRPNLTFSTLTVSNMSPEDSSIYLCSVRDREAFFGQGTRLTVV.

This sequence joins TRBV29-1 and TRBJ2-7, with 11 nucleotides matching TRBD1. After removal of 6 bases from V and 2 bases from J, the junction contained 3 bases not matched to a gene. The CDR3 totals 13 residues. Germline-derived CDR1 and CDR2 are SQVTM and ANQGSEA. The CDR3 here is CSVPGQGAYEQYF. CDR3 DNA sequence: TGCAGCGTGCCGGGACAGGGGGCCTACGAGCAGTACTTC.

The chain links TRBV30 to TRBJ2-1; D not certain. The CDR3 runs 12 residues. Germline values: CDR1 GTSNPN, CDR2 SVGIG (reference sequence). V was pared by 3 bases and J by 10 bases, with 13 bases between. This chain's CDR3 is CAWSRRADEQFF. The CDR3 nucleotides read TGTGCCTGGAGCCGACGGGCCGACGAGCAGTTCTTC.

The chain recombines TRBV5-6 with TRBJ1-5; D gene unclear. Germline values: CDR1 SGHDT, CDR2 YYEEEE. V shed 3 bases and J shed 9 bases, with 13 bases lying between them. This CDR3 is built from 13 residues. The CDR3 is CASSSDPDRPQHF. In DNA, the CDR3 is TGTGCCAGCAGCTCGGACCCTGATCGGCCCCAGCATTTT.

There are a few counts of this clone. The chain uses TRBV27 and TRBJ2-5, with D perhaps TRBD2 (7 bases). This CDR3 contains 16 residues. Trimming removed 2 bases from V and 5 bases from J, with 18 bases in between. CDR1 is MNHEY, CDR2 SMNVEV, per germline (reference sequence). This CDR3 is CASSLRRGRSVETQYF. CDR3 sequence (DNA): TGTGCCAGCAGTTTACGGCGGGGGCGCTCCGTGGAGACCCAGTACTTC.

The V call is TRBV21-1, the J call TRBJ2-7; the table's D call, TRBD1, has no DNA check behind it. TRBV21-1 is listed as a pseudogene. The CDR3 has 16 residues. The CDR3 coding sequence is TGTGCCAGCGCAAGCCGACCTCTACAGGAGAGGAGCGAGCAGTACTTC. It translates to CASASRPLQERSEQYF.

This chain joins TRBV4-1 and TRBJ1-5, with D maybe TRBD1 (6 bases). Germline-derived CDR1 and CDR2 are MGHRA and YSYEKL. Trimming pared 1 base from V and 3 bases from J, leaving 10 bases between. CDR3 length: 15 amino acids. The CDR3: CASSQGRGNNQPQHF. CDR3 in DNA: TGCGCCAGCAGCCAAGGTAGGGGGAACAATCAGCCCCAGCATTTT.

This clone was counted only a few times. The rearrangement links TRBV19 to TRBJ2-5; possibly TRBD2 for D (5 bases). Germline V gives CDR1 LNHDA, CDR2 SQIVND (reference sequence). This CDR3 comprises 18 residues. V lost 5 bases and J 5 bases, leaving 27 bases between the germline ends. CDR3 in amino acids: CASSPGSIRRLGKETQYF. CDR3 DNA: TGTGCCAGTAGTCCCGGGTCGATAAGGAGGTTGGGAAAGGAGACCCAGTACTTC.

For the CDR3, the DNA is TGTGCCAGCAGCCTAAAGCAGCGCACAGATACGCAGTATTTT. Translating gives CASSLKQRTDTQYF. V and J are TRBV5-4 and TRBJ2-3; D gene unclear. Deletions cut 4 bases from V and 1 base from J, with 10 bases between. Germline V CDR1 and CDR2: SGHNT, YYREEE (reference sequence). The CDR3 length is 14 residues. Based on the CDR3 plus reference TRBV5-4 and TRBJ2-3, the full variable domain is ETGVTQSPTHLIKTRGQQVTLRCSSQSGHNTVSWYQQALGQGPQFIFQYYREEENGRGNFPPRFSGLQFPNYSSELNVNALELDDSALYLCASSLKQRTDTQYFGPGTRLTVL.

The genes are TRBV29-1 and TRBJ1-1, with unresolved D. This CDR3 contains 13 residues. Trimming took 1 base from V and 1 from J, leaving 7 bases between them. Germline CDR1 reads SQVTM; CDR2 reads ANQGSEA. The CDR3: CSVEGRQNTEAFF. CDR3 nucleotide sequence: TGCAGCGTTGAAGGGCGGCAGAACACTGAAGCTTTCTTT.

The rearrangement links TRBV14 to TRBJ1-5; D is unclear. Germline V gene sequence: CDR1 SGHDN, CDR2 FVKESK. V was trimmed by 0 bases and J by 7 bases, leaving 7 bases between them. The CDR3 consists of 13 residues. In DNA form, the CDR3 reads TGTGCCAGCAGCCAAGACTATTACCAGCCCCAGCATTTT. Protein product: CASSQDYYQPQHF.

V is TRBV27 and J is TRBJ1-4, with D possibly being TRBD1 (6 bases). This CDR3 has 15 amino acids. With 3 bases removed from V and 3 bases from J, the gap between germline ends came to 11 bases. Germline values: CDR1 MNHEY, CDR2 SMNVEV (reference sequence). CDR3 nucleotides: TGTGCCAGCAGTTTCGACAGGTTAGCTAATGAAAAACTGTTTTTT. It codes for CASSFDRLANEKLFF.

V gene TRBV6-6 combines with J gene TRBJ2-3; D is undetermined. Germline CDR1 MNHNY, CDR2 SVGAGI (reference sequence). There are 11 residues in the CDR3. The CDR3 DNA follows: TGTGCTTGTGGGGTGCGGAATACGCAGTATTTT. It specifies CACGVRNTQYF.

This clone was counted once. The CDR3 reads CASSSRVNQPQHF. CDR3 DNA: TGTGCCAGCAGCTCACGGGTCAATCAGCCCCAGCATTTT. The V gene is TRBV7-2, the J gene TRBJ1-5; D is uncertain. CDR1 is SGHTA and CDR2 is FQGNSA in the germline V gene. Trimming stripped 4 bases from V and 3 bases from J, with 7 bases between. This CDR3 contains 13 residues.

This clone has a handful of counts. The CDR3 DNA is TGTGCCTGGGGGATAAGGGAGACCCAGTACTTC. As protein: CAWGIRETQYF. The chain combines TRBV30 with TRBJ2-5; D not certain. CDR1 and CDR2 from the germline V gene are GTSNPN and SVGIG (reference sequence). V lost 5 bases to trimming and J lost 5 bases, with 9 bases between them. The CDR3 runs 11 residues.

The rearrangement links TRBV29-1 to TRBJ2-5, with 10 bases aligning to TRBD1. The V and J ends lost 6 bases and 7 bases, in that order; junction bases with no gene match: 8. Looked up from germline, CDR1 is SQVTM and CDR2 is ANQGSEA. The CDR3 is made up of 13 amino acids. The CDR3 DNA reads as TGCAGCGTGGGGACAGGGGCAGGGGGGACCCAGTACTTC. Amino acids: CSVGTGAGGTQYF.

This clone has just a few counts. The chain employs TRBV29-1 and TRBJ1-1; weak D call: TRBD1 (6 bases). With 7 bases removed from V and 1 base from J, the gap between germline ends came to 16 bases. The CDR3 contains 14 residues. Germline-derived CDR1 and CDR2 are SQVTM and ANQGSEA. DNA for the CDR3: TGCAGCGACCTCGGACAGCAAACGAACACTGAAGCTTTCTTT. Translating gives CSDLGQQTNTEAFF. The full variable domain, in which reference TRBV29-1 and TRBJ1-1 provide the parts outside the CDR3, is SAVISQKPSRDICQRGTSLTIQCQVDSQVTMMFWYRQQPGQSLTLIATANQGSEATYESGFVIDKFPISRPNLTFSTLTVSNMSPEDSSIYLCSDLGQQTNTEAFFGQGTRLTVV.

The chain recombines TRBV7-2 with TRBJ2-6, with a weak D call TRBD1 (6 bases). CDR3 length: 17 amino acids. The germline CDR1 and CDR2 sequences are SGHTA and FQGNSA. V lost 6 bases and J 0 bases, leaving 15 bases between the germline ends. CDR3 loop: CASSIRQESSGANVLTF. CDR3 DNA sequence: TGTGCCAGCAGTATCAGACAGGAGAGCTCTGGGGCCAACGTCCTGACTTTC.

The chain couples TRBV5-1 to TRBJ1-1, with D hard to call. CDR1 and CDR2 (germline): SGHRS, YFSETQ. The CDR3 is made up of 15 amino acids. Trimming cost V 3 bases and J 5 bases, with 17 bases left between them. This chain's CDR3 is CASSYRTNVRTEAFF. CDR3 DNA: TGCGCCAGCAGCTACAGAACGAACGTACGAACTGAAGCTTTCTTT.

The rearrangement joins TRBV9 to TRBJ2-1, with 8 positions matching TRBD2. Germline V lookup: CDR1 SGDLS, CDR2 YYNGEE. With V trimmed by 0 bases and J by 8 bases, 4 bases remained unmatched. CDR3 length equals 14 residues. CDR3 DNA sequence: TGTGCCAGCAGCGTAGGGGGACTAGGCGATGAGCAGTTCTTC. The encoded protein is CASSVGGLGDEQFF.

The genes are TRBV15 and TRBJ2-5; D could derive from TRBD1 or TRBD2 (7 bases each). Per germline, CDR1 LNHNV and CDR2 YYDKDF (reference sequence). V lost 4 bases and J 5 bases, leaving 23 bases between the germline ends. The CDR3 totals 17 residues. As DNA, the CDR3 is TGTGCCACCAGCACCCCCCCCGGGGGAGGGGGCTGGGAGACCCAGTACTTC. This sequence encodes CATSTPPGGGGWETQYF.

The chain recombines TRBV18 with TRBJ2-5, with 9 bases identical to TRBD1. After removal of 6 bases from V and 1 base from J, the junction contained 0 bases not matched to a gene. The CDR3 runs to 13 residues. The germline V gene has CDR1 KGHSH and CDR2 LQKENI. The CDR3 region is CASSGQGQETQYF. CDR3 bases: TGTGCCAGCTCGGGACAGGGCCAAGAGACCCAGTACTTC.

CDR3 DNA: TGTGCCAGCAGCTTAGGGGACAGGGGTATCCTCTACGAGCAGTACTTC. Translating gives CASSLGDRGILYEQYF. The genes are TRBV7-6 and TRBJ2-7, with 10 nucleotides matching TRBD1. J lost 3 bases, V lost 1 base, and 6 bases had no gene match. There are 16 residues in the CDR3. Germline V gives CDR1 SGHVS, CDR2 FNYEAQ.

The chain combines TRBV4-1 with TRBJ1-5; 7 bases are shared with TRBD1. This CDR3 region has 17 residues. The germline CDR1 and CDR2 sequences are MGHRA and YSYEKL. Trimming cost V 2 bases and J 3 bases; bases outside gene matches: 10. The CDR3 region is CASSQPAGQRPNQPQHF. CDR3 nucleotide sequence: TGCGCCAGCAGCCAACCCGCGGGACAGCGCCCCAATCAGCCCCAGCATTTT.

The V and J genes are TRBV5-1 and TRBJ2-7; TRBD1 might be the D (6 bases). Trimming pared 0 bases from V and 0 bases from J, leaving 10 bases between. CDR1 and CDR2 from the germline V gene are SGHRS and YFSETQ. The CDR3 loop spans 15 amino acids. The CDR3, as DNA: TGCGCCAGCAGCTTGGGGACAGAAAACTCCTACGAGCAGTACTTC. This codes for CASSLGTENSYEQYF.

This clone was detected only once. The chain is built from TRBV5-1 and TRBJ2-2; D possibly corresponds to TRBD1 (5 bases). Per germline, CDR1 SGHRS and CDR2 YFSETQ. The CDR3 is made up of 16 amino acids. Deletions cut 4 bases from V and 1 base from J, with 14 bases between. CDR3 DNA sequence: TGCGCCAGCAGCCCGTCCAGGGTCGTGAACACCGGGGAGCTGTTTTTT. Translated, it gives CASSPSRVVNTGELFF. Full variable domain (missing parts from reference TRBV5-1 and TRBJ2-2): KAGVTQTPRYLIKTRGQQVTLSCSPISGHRSVSWYQQTPGQGLQFLFEYFSETQRNKGNFPGRFSGRQFSNSRSEMNVSTLELGDSALYLCASSPSRVVNTGELFFGEGSRLTVL.

The chain uses TRBV7-7 and TRBJ2-1, with D maybe TRBD2 (5 bases). CDR1 is SSHAT and CDR2 is FNYEAQ in the germline V gene (reference sequence). Trimming shortened V by 1 base and J by 11 bases, and 15 bases separated the two germline ends. This CDR3 contains 14 residues. The DNA of the CDR3 is TGTGCCAGCAGCTTAGACCTAGCAACAGCCCAGCAGTTCTTC. Translation gives CASSLDLATAQQFF.

This sequence joins TRBV6-5 and TRBJ1-2, with 7 bases identical to TRBD1. Germline values: CDR1 MNHEY, CDR2 SVGAGI. The CDR3 spans 14 residues. Germline trimming cut 5 bases from V and 2 bases from J; bases unmatched to any gene: 5. The CDR3 sequence is CASSKTGRNYGYTF. CDR3 DNA sequence: TGTGCCAGCAGTAAGACAGGGCGCAACTATGGCTACACCTTC.